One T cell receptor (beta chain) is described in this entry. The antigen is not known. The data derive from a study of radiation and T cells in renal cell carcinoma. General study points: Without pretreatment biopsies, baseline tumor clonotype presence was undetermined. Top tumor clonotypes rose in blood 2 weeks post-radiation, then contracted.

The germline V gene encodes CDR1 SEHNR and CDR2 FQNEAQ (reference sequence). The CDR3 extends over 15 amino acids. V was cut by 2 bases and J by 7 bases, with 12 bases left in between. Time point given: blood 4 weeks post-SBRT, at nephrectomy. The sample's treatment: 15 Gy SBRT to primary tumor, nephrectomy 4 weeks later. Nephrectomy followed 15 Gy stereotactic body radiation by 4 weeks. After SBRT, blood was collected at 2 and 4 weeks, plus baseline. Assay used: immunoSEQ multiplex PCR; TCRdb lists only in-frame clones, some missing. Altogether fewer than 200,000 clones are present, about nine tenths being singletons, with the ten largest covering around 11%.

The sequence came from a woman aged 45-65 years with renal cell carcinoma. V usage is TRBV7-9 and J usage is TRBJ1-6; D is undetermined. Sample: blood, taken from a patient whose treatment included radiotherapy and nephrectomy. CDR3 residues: CASSLPRDVNSPLHF. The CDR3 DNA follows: TGTGCCAGCAGCTTACCTAGGGATGTCAATTCACCCCTCCACTTT.